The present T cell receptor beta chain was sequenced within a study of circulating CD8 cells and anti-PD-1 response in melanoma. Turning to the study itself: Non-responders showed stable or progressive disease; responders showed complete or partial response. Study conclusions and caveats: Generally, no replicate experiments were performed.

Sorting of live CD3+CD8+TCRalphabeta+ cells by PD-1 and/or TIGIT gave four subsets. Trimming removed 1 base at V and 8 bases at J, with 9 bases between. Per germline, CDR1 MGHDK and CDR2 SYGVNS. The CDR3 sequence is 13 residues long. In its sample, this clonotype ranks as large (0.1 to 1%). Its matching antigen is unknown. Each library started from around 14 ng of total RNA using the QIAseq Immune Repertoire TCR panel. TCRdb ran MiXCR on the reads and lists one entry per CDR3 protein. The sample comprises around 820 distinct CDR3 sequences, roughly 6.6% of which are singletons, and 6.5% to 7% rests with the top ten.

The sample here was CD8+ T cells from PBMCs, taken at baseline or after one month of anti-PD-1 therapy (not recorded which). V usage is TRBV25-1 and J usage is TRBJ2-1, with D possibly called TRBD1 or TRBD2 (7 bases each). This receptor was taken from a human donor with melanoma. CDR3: CASSESGGDEQFF. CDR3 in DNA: TGTGCCAGCAGTGAATCAGGGGGGGATGAGCAGTTCTTC.